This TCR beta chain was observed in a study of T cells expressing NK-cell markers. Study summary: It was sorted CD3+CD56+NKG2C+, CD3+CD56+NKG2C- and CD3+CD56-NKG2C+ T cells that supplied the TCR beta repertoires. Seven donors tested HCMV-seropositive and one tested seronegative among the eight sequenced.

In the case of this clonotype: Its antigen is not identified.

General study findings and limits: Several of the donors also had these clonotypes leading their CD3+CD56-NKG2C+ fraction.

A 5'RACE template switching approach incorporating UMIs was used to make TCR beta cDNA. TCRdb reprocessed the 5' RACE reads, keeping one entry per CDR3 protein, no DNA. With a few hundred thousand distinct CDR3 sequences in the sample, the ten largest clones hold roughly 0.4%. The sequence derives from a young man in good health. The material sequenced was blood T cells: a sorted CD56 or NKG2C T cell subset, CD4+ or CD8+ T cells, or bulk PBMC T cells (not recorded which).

The chain's CDR3 is CASSLAGGGGNQPQHF. V and J are TRBV5-6 and TRBJ1-5. Germline V lookup: CDR1 SGHDT, CDR2 YYEEEE. This CDR3 is 16 amino acids long.